This T cell receptor (beta chain) was recorded in a study of T cell responses to AZD1222 COVID-19 vaccine. Whole-study results and caveats: Just a handful of AZD1222 recipients tested seropositive at baseline. Clonal diversity may have been underestimated in mostly white British donors.

Trimming removed 0 bases from V and 8 bases from J; junction bases left unmatched: 5. CDR1 MNHEY and CDR2 SVGAGI come from the germline V gene. This CDR3 spans 15 amino acids. TCRdb keeps only in-frame clones here, not all; method: immunoSEQ multiplex PCR. This sample has about 120,000 clones; approximately 92% occur once, and the top ten carry around 8.2%. Notes on this clone: The antigen is undetermined.

The origin of this receptor is an adult who received the AZD1222 COVID-19 vaccine. The J gene is TRBJ1-4, the V gene TRBV6-5; the match to TRBD1 covers 8 bases. This sample comprised peripheral blood, obtained 28 days after the second AZD1222 dose. The CDR3 nucleotides are TGTGCCAGCAGTTACTCAGGACAGGGCCTCGAAAAACTGTTTTTT. Amino acid sequence: CASSYSGQGLEKLFF.